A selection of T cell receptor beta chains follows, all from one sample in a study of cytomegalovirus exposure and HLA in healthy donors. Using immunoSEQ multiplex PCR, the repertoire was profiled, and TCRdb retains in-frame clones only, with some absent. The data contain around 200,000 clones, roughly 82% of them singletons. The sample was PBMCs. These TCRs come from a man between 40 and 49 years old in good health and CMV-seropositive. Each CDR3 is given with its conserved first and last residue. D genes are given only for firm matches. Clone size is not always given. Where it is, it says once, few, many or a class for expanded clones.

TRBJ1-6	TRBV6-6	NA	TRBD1	CASTRTGRESPLHF	TGTGCCTCAACTCGGACAGGGCGGGAGTCACCCCTCCACTTT
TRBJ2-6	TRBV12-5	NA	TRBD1	CASGADRAGANVLTF	TGTGCTAGTGGCGCCGACAGGGCCGGGGCCAACGTCCTGACTTTC
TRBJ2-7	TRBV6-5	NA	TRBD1	CASSLMGQGDEQYF	TGTGCCAGCAGTTTAATGGGACAGGGCGACGAGCAGTACTTC
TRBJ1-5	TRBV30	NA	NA	CAWSRQGNQPQHF	TGTGCCTGGAGTAGGCAGGGAAATCAGCCCCAGCATTTT
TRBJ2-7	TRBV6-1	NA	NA	CASRAPWRSSYEQYF	TGTGCCAGCAGAGCGCCCTGGAGGAGCTCCTACGAGCAGTACTTC
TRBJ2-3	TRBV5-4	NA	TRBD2	CASSPPAGASDTQYF	TGTGCCAGCAGCCCACCAGCGGGAGCATCGGATACGCAGTATTTT
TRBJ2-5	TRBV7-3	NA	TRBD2	CASTPGGGPQETQYF	TGTGCCAGCACCCCTGGGGGGGGACCCCAAGAGACCCAGTACTTC
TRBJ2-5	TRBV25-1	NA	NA	CASSDTGKRETQYF	TGTGCCAGCAGTGATACAGGAAAAAGAGAGACCCAGTACTTC
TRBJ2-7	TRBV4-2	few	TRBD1	CASSQPGQGVYEQYF	TGTGCCAGCAGCCAACCCGGACAGGGGGTTTACGAGCAGTACTTC
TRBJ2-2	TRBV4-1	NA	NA	CASRSGTGELFF	TGCGCCAGCAGATCAGGGACTGGGGAGCTGTTTTTT
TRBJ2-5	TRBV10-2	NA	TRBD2	CASNSAGGAQYF	TGCGCCAGCAATTCAGCGGGAGGGGCCCAGTACTTC
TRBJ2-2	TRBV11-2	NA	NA	CASSLGDGTQNTGELFF	TGTGCCAGCAGCTTAGGGGATGGGACTCAAAACACCGGGGAGCTGTTTTTT
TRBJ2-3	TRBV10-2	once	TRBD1	CASSFDRVGTDTQYF	TGCGCCAGCAGTTTCGACAGGGTAGGGACAGATACGCAGTATTTT
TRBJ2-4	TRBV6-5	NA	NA	CASRPTGTKNIQYF	TGTGCCAGCAGACCTACAGGGACGAAAAACATTCAGTACTTC
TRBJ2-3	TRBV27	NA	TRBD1	CASSLSRTGGTDTQYF	TGTGCCAGCAGTTTATCGAGGACAGGGGGCACAGATACGCAGTATTTT
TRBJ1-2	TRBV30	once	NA	CAWSVPRQANYGYTF	TGTGCCTGGAGTGTCCCTCGACAGGCTAACTATGGCTACACCTTC
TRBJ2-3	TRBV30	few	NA	CAWSPEVLGTDTQYF	TGTGCCTGGAGCCCAGAGGTTTTGGGCACAGATACGCAGTATTTT
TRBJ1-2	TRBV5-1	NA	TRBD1	CASSFRQGNYGYTF	TGCGCCAGCAGCTTCCGACAGGGTAACTATGGCTACACCTTC
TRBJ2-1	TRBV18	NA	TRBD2	CASSPPLAGGPSEQFF	TGTGCCAGCTCACCACCCCTAGCGGGAGGGCCCAGTGAGCAGTTCTTC
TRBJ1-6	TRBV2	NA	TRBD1	CASSTTGEQPLHF	TGTGCCAGCAGTACGACAGGGGAGCAGCCCCTCCACTTT
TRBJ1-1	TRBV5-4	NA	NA	CASSADRLGLAEAFF	TGTGCCAGCAGCGCGGACCGCTTGGGGCTGGCTGAAGCTTTCTTT
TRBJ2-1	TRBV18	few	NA	CASSPSGGTTVKQFF	TGTGCCAGCTCACCTTCCGGAGGGACCACAGTGAAGCAGTTCTTC
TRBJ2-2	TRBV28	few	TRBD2	CASRERFRASGNTGELFF	TGTGCCAGCAGAGAACGATTCCGGGCTAGCGGGAACACCGGGGAGCTGTTTTTT
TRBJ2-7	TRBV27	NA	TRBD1	CASSPRQGIYEQYF	TGTGCCAGCAGTCCCCGACAGGGGATCTACGAGCAGTACTTC
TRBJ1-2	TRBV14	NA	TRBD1	CASSQDSQTGYNGYTF	TGTGCCAGCAGCCAAGATTCGCAGACAGGGTATAATGGCTACACCTTC
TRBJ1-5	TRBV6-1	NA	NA	CASSGAVSNQPQHF	TGTGCCAGCAGTGGGGCAGTCAGCAATCAGCCCCAGCATTTT
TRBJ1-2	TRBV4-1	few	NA	CASSQDGGNYGYTF	TGCGCCAGCAGCCAAGACGGGGGTAACTATGGCTACACCTTC
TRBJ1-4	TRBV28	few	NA	CASSFIATNEKLFF	TGTGCCAGCAGTTTCATTGCAACTAATGAAAAACTGTTTTTT
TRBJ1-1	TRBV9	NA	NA	CASSPGVGGTAFF	TGTGCCAGCAGCCCGGGGGTGGGCGGTACTGCTTTCTTT
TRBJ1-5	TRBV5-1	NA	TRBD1	CASSWGTESNQPQHF	TGCGCCAGCAGCTGGGGGACAGAGAGCAATCAGCCCCAGCATTTT
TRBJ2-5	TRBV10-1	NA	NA	CASSEGQSGVETQYF	TGCGCCAGCAGTGAGGGACAGTCTGGGGTAGAGACCCAGTACTTC
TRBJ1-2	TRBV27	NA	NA	CASRGALYGYTF	TGTGCCAGCAGGGGCGCACTCTATGGCTACACCTTC
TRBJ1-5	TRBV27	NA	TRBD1	CASSYRGLGQPQHF	TGTGCCAGCAGTTACAGGGGGCTCGGGCAGCCCCAGCATTTT
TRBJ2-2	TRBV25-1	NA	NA	CASKADTNTGELFF	TGTGCCAGCAAGGCGGACACGAACACCGGGGAGCTGTTTTTT
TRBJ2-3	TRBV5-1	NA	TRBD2	CASSLATSGRAVDTQYF	TGCGCCAGCAGCTTGGCGACTAGCGGGAGGGCTGTAGATACGCAGTATTTT
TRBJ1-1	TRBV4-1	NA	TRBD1	CASSLQTGTGGTEAFF	TGCGCCAGCAGCCTCCAGACCGGGACAGGGGGCACTGAAGCTTTCTTT
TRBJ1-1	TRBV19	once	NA	CASSLPGSNTEAFF	TGTGCCAGTAGTCTCCCAGGGTCGAACACTGAAGCTTTCTTT
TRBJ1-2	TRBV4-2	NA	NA	CASSQDQYGYTF	TGTGCCAGCAGCCAAGACCAGTATGGCTACACCTTC
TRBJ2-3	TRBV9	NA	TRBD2	CASSAPSGSFTDTQYF	TGTGCCAGCAGCGCCCCTAGCGGTAGTTTCACAGATACGCAGTATTTT
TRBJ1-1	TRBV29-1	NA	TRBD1	CSAMTGFTEAFF	TGCAGCGCCATGACAGGGTTCACTGAAGCTTTCTTT
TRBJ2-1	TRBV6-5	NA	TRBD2	CASSPPSGNNNEQFF	TGTGCCAGCAGCCCCCCCAGCGGGAACAACAATGAGCAGTTCTTC